This record concerns one TCR beta chain sequence. The ends were cut back, 2 bases at V and 4 bases at J, with 17 bases in the middle. CDR3 length equals 16 residues. Germline lookup yields CDR1 LNHDA and CDR2 SQIVND (reference sequence). The data were obtained in a study of blood T cell repertoires in COVID-19. Only in-frame clones appear in the TCRdb table, and some are missing; sequencing was by immunoSEQ multiplex PCR. The table lists tens of thousands of clones, 85% to 90% of them singletons, with 20% to 25% in the top ten. The receptor's source is an elderly woman in a cohort sampled during active or convalescent COVID-19. The rearrangement joins TRBV19 to TRBJ1-1; maybe TRBD1 (5 bases). Sequencing input: peripheral blood. Written as DNA, the CDR3 is TGTGCCAGTAGTATACTCGGGGGTATTACGGGCACTGAAGCTTTCTTT. This sequence encodes CASSILGGITGTEAFF.